The 2 T cell receptor beta chains below come from one sample, sequenced in a study of identical twins. TCRdb processed the 5' RACE reads anew with MiXCR; each CDR3 protein has one entry. The sample holds roughly 1,500,000 distinct CDR3 sequences; around 29% are singletons and the top ten take 0.27%. Sequenced material: cord blood. Receptor source: a newborn girl in good health.

V usage is TRBV10-3 and J usage is TRBJ2-1; 8 bases fit TRBD2. TRBJ2-7 explains the end of the DNA better; the J call may be wrong. The length of the CDR3 is 13 residues. In germline, CDR1 is ENHRY, CDR2 SYGVKD. For the CDR3, the DNA is TGTGCCATCAGTGGGACTAGCTTGAATGAGCAGTACTTC. Translated, it gives CAISGTSLNEQYF.

This clonotype has only a few counts. This may stem from a read error, because a much larger clone lies one nucleotide away. The rearrangement joins TRBV3-1 to TRBJ2-1, with TRBD2 identical over 8 bases. The last part of the DNA fits TRBJ2-7 better; the J call may be wrong. The CDR3 totals 15 residues. Per germline, CDR1 LGHDT and CDR2 YNNKEL (reference sequence). CDR3 residues: CASSQTSGSYNEQYF. DNA for the CDR3: TGTGCCAGCAGCCAAACTAGCGGCTCCTACAATGAGCAGTACTTC.